A selection of T cell receptor beta chains follows, all from one sample in a study of beta chain features in type 1 diabetes. The repertoire was sequenced with immunoSEQ multiplex PCR; TCRdb's copy has only in-frame clones and lacks some. The sample has under 850,000 clones; about an eighth are singletons. Sequenced material: naive CD4+ T cells from blood. These receptors were obtained from a man younger than 35 with type 1 diabetes. Both conserved end residues are part of each CDR3. Fields, in order: J gene, clone size, V gene, D gene, CDR3 protein, CDR3 DNA. A D gene is named only where the DNA matches it firmly. The size of a clone is reported for some rows only, either as once, few or many, or as a class for expanded clones.

TRBJ1-5 few TRBV18 NA CASSPSAGQPQHF TGTGCCAGCTCACCTTCGGCGGGTCAGCCCCAGCATTTT
TRBJ1-3 few TRBV29-1 NA CSVNLHSGNTIYF TGCAGCGTTAACTTACACTCTGGAAACACCATATATTTT
TRBJ1-2 NA TRBV19 NA CASSPDMAYGYTF TGTGCCAGTAGTCCCGACATGGCGTATGGCTACACCTTC
TRBJ2-3 few TRBV7-2 TRBD2 CASSIIAGGTDTQYF TGTGCCAGCAGCATCATAGCGGGGGGCACAGATACGCAGTATTTT
TRBJ2-2 few TRBV10-3 NA CAISEPVTGELFF TGTGCCATCAGTGAACCAGTTACCGGGGAGCTGTTTTTT
TRBJ2-1 few TRBV6-6 TRBD1 CASSPGGSYNEQFF TGTGCCAGCAGTCCAGGGGGTTCCTACAATGAGCAGTTCTTC
TRBJ2-5 NA TRBV5-4 NA CASNAAVGETQYF TGTGCCAGCAATGCGGCAGTCGGAGAGACCCAGTACTTC
TRBJ1-4 few TRBV5-4 TRBD1 CASSPASTGTEKLFF TGTGCCAGCAGCCCCGCATCGACAGGGACCGAAAAACTGTTTTTT
TRBJ1-6 once TRBV28 NA CASRGSYNSPLHF TGTGCCAGCAGGGGCTCCTATAATTCACCCCTCCACTTT
TRBJ2-7 few TRBV7-9 NA CASSLAGEGLYEQYF TGTGCCAGCAGCTTAGCAGGGGAAGGTCTCTACGAGCAGTACTTC
TRBJ1-5 NA TRBV6-1 TRBD1 CASSELWGQEQPQHF TGTGCCAGCAGTGAACTGTGGGGACAGGAGCAGCCCCAGCATTTT
TRBJ1-1 few TRBV7-9 NA CASSLVVNTEAFF TGTGCCAGCAGCCTAGTCGTGAACACTGAAGCTTTCTTT
TRBJ1-1 NA TRBV4-1 NA CASSQVSMNTEAFF TGCGCCAGCAGCCAAGTTTCTATGAACACTGAAGCTTTCTTT
TRBJ2-3 NA TRBV18 NA CASSPTTDTQYF TGTGCCAGCTCACCAACCACAGATACGCAGTATTTT
TRBJ1-5 few TRBV4-1 NA CASSLYGENQPQHF TGCGCCAGCAGCTTATACGGGGAAAATCAGCCCCAGCATTTT
TRBJ1-2 NA TRBV27 TRBD1 CASSGDRGSNYGYTF TGTGCCAGCAGTGGAGACAGGGGGTCTAACTATGGCTACACCTTC
TRBJ2-2 NA TRBV7-2 NA CASSPSRVPNTGELFF TGTGCCAGCAGCCCATCAAGGGTCCCCAACACCGGGGAGCTGTTTTTT
TRBJ1-2 NA TRBV30 NA CAWSSTPLFRGYTF TGTGCCTGGAGTTCGACACCGCTCTTCCGTGGCTACACCTTC
TRBJ1-2 few TRBV5-1 NA CASSLDIYGYTF TGCGCCAGCAGTTTGGACATCTATGGCTACACCTTC
TRBJ1-1 NA TRBV29-1 NA CSVDSQLNTEAFF TGCAGCGTTGATTCCCAGCTGAACACTGAAGCTTTCTTT
TRBJ1-5 NA TRBV27 NA CASSLVGNQPQHF TGTGCCAGCAGTTTGGTAGGGAATCAGCCCCAGCATTTT
TRBJ2-2 few TRBV7-8 TRBD2 CASSLAGTNMPGELFF TGTGCCAGCAGCTTAGCCGGGACTAATATGCCCGGGGAGCTGTTTTTT
TRBJ2-3 few TRBV7-2 NA CASSLRSTSTDTQYF TGTGCCAGCAGCTTACGGAGCACTAGCACAGATACGCAGTATTTT
TRBJ2-2 NA TRBV7-9 NA CASSLAFGDLNTGELFF TGTGCCAGCAGCTTAGCGTTTGGGGACCTGAACACCGGGGAGCTGTTTTTT
TRBJ1-6 NA TRBV9 NA CASSPRGTNNSPLHF TGTGCCAGCAGCCCGAGGGGGACAAATAATTCACCCCTCCACTTT
TRBJ2-7 few TRBV7-2 NA CASSLALRGGPYEQYF TGTGCCAGCAGCTTAGCGCTTAGAGGGGGACCCTACGAGCAGTACTTC
TRBJ2-7 NA TRBV5-6 NA CASSPTGKGEQYF TGTGCCAGCAGCCCTACAGGGAAGGGCGAGCAGTACTTC
TRBJ2-7 NA TRBV7-8 NA CASSGRAPGTYEQYF TGTGCCAGCAGCGGCCGGGCCCCCGGGACCTACGAGCAGTACTTC
TRBJ1-1 NA TRBV25-1 NA CASSEYQDTEAFF TGTGCCAGCAGTGAATACCAGGACACTGAAGCTTTCTTT
TRBJ1-4 few TRBV30 NA CAWSVPSGKLFF TGTGCCTGGAGTGTCCCCTCTGGAAAACTGTTTTTT
TRBJ2-7 few TRBV27 NA CASSFRQGNEQYF TGTGCCAGCAGTTTCCGCCAGGGAAACGAGCAGTACTTC
TRBJ2-1 few TRBV30 NA CAWSVVRSSYNEQFF TGTGCCTGGAGTGTAGTTCGGAGCTCCTACAATGAGCAGTTCTTC
TRBJ1-6 NA TRBV7-9 NA CASSLAGHDSPLHF TGTGCCAGCAGCTTAGCCGGTCATGATTCACCCCTCCACTTT
TRBJ2-7 once TRBV13 TRBD2 CASSLGPWTSGDLDEQYF TGTGCCAGCAGCTTAGGGCCTTGGACTAGCGGGGATTTGGACGAGCAGTACTTC
TRBJ2-5 few TRBV4-2 TRBD2 CASSQTTSDQETQYF TGTGCCAGCAGCCAAACGACTAGCGACCAAGAGACCCAGTACTTC
TRBJ1-2 few TRBV11-2 TRBD1 CASRPLRRDRGYGYTF TGTGCCAGCAGACCCCTCCGCCGGGACAGGGGCTATGGCTACACCTTC
TRBJ1-2 NA TRBV7-6 NA CASSSRGPATYGYTF TGTGCCAGCAGCTCGAGAGGACCTGCTACCTATGGCTACACCTTC
TRBJ2-5 few TRBV5-1 NA CASSSQETQYF TGCGCCAGCAGCTCTCAGGAGACCCAGTACTTC
TRBJ1-6 NA TRBV7-9 NA CASSLVAKDSPLHF TGTGCCAGCAGCTTAGTTGCGAAAGATTCACCCCTCCACTTT
TRBJ1-2 NA TRBV29-1 NA CSVEEGLGVVQGYTF TGCAGCGTTGAAGAAGGATTGGGGGTGGTTCAAGGCTACACCTTC
TRBJ2-3 NA TRBV9 NA CASSAQGLTDTQYF TGTGCCAGCAGCGCCCAGGGTCTAACAGATACGCAGTATTTT
TRBJ2-3 few TRBV2 NA CASSEGRAGTDTQYF TGTGCCAGCAGTGAAGGAAGGGCAGGGACCGATACGCAGTATTTT
TRBJ1-6 NA TRBV30 NA CAWRGGGGGSPLHF TGTGCCTGGCGCGGGGGTGGTGGCGGTTCACCCCTCCACTTT
TRBJ2-5 NA TRBV13 NA CASSRSDGAALLETQYF TGTGCCAGCAGCCGTAGTGACGGGGCGGCCCTGTTAGAGACCCAGTACTTC
TRBJ1-1 NA TRBV20-1 NA CSALMNTEAFF TGCAGTGCCCTCATGAACACTGAAGCTTTCTTT
TRBJ1-1 NA TRBV7-9 TRBD1 CASSRGGLGQDTEAFF TGTGCCAGCAGCCGCGGAGGGCTAGGACAGGACACTGAAGCTTTCTTT
TRBJ1-4 few TRBV29-1 NA CSVVTSEKLFF TGCAGCGTAGTGACGAGTGAAAAACTGTTTTTT
TRBJ1-6 NA TRBV7-9 NA CASSSPLSVGPLHF TGTGCCAGCAGCTCCCCCCTAAGTGTAGGACCCCTCCACTTT
TRBJ2-7 NA TRBV6-5 NA CASSYSSKDGEQYF TGTGCCAGCAGTTACTCGAGTAAGGACGGCGAGCAGTACTTC
TRBJ2-7 NA TRBV30 NA CAWSVAVRHYEQYF TGTGCCTGGAGTGTAGCGGTCAGACACTACGAGCAGTACTTC
TRBJ1-2 few TRBV7-9 NA CASSLQGQEGYTF TGTGCCAGCAGCTTGCAGGGGCAGGAAGGCTACACCTTC
TRBJ2-7 NA TRBV25-1 TRBD1 CASRTGSGDEQYF TGTGCCAGCAGGACAGGGTCTGGCGACGAGCAGTACTTC
TRBJ2-5 few TRBV6-1 NA CASSDRGGETQYF TGTGCCAGCAGTGACAGGGGAGGAGAGACCCAGTACTTC